This record looks at one TCR delta chain sequence and its context. The antigen remains unidentified. TCRdb has a much larger clone's protein, which differs at residue 12 from the translation of this DNA, likely because of a read error; what is shown is the protein translated from the DNA. This entry belongs to a study of γδ T cells in repeated Plasmodium falciparum infection. Across the study: Donors had four controlled P. falciparum NF54 infections over roughly 600 days.

TCRdb reprocessed the multiplex PCR reads using CATT. This table has 45,000 to 60,000 delta-chain clones, more than 1.5% appearing once. General observations from the study: Malian donors came from one small rural village, predominantly one ethnic group.

The specimen sequenced was gamma-delta T cells from blood. This receptor was taken from a pool of human donors (malaria-infected and uninfected, not separated).

For the CDR3, the DNA is TGTGCCTGTGACACCATTGACTCTTCCTGGAAGATTGGGGATGTTACGGCGACCGATAAACTCATCTTT. Its translation is CACDTIDSSWKIGDVTATDKLIF. V is TRDV2 and J is TRDJ1, with D possibly called TRDD2 or TRDD3 (6 bases each). No J gene is reported in TCRdb; it was inferred here by comparing the DNA with germline. CDR1 and CDR2 from the germline V gene are GEAIGNYY and EKD. The CDR3 covers 23 residues. The germline V and J ends were trimmed by 0 bases and 2 bases, with 36 bases remaining between them.